Presented here are 6 T cell receptor beta chains from one specimen sequenced in a study of beta chain features in type 1 diabetes. Reverse transcription of all isolated RNA meant that expressed TCRB transcripts were sequenced. Using immunoSEQ multiplex PCR, the repertoire was profiled, and TCRdb retains in-frame clones only, with some absent. The profile covers 900,000 or so clones, with 15% to 20% appearing a single time and 0.02% to 0.03% taken by the ten largest. The sequenced sample consisted of naive CD4+ T cells from blood. The receptor source for this set is a woman younger than 35 in good health.

This clone came up a few times. The V and J genes are TRBV15 and TRBJ1-2; D is undetermined. This CDR3 spans 13 amino acids. Per germline, CDR1 LNHNV and CDR2 YYDKDF (reference sequence). The V and J ends lost 1 base and 7 bases respectively, with 10 bases between them. Here the CDR3 reads CATSRVGSGGYTF. DNA of the CDR3: TGTGCCACCAGCAGAGTAGGGAGCGGTGGCTACACCTTC.

CDR3 DNA sequence: TGTGCCAGCAGCTTAAGAGCGGGACCTATGAACACCGGGGAGCTGTTTTTT. Residues: CASSLRAGPMNTGELFF. The chain joins TRBV7-9 to TRBJ2-2, with TRBD2 matching over 7 bases. The J segment lost 1 base and the V segment lost 2 bases, leaving 7 bases of the junction unmatched. The CDR3 extends over 17 amino acids. Germline CDR1 reads SEHNR; CDR2 reads FQNEAQ (reference sequence).

For this clone: Other DNA sequences from this sample encode an identical CDR3 as well. The V and J genes are TRBV7-9 and TRBJ1-2; D is uncertain. Germline CDR1 and CDR2: SEHNR and FQNEAQ (reference sequence). The V end lost 2 bases, the J end lost 0 bases, and 4 bases lay between the germline ends. The CDR3 has 13 amino acids. CDR3 in DNA: TGTGCCAGCAGCTTATCGACTAACTATGGCTACACCTTC. Translating gives CASSLSTNYGYTF.

This clone has a handful of counts. The chain employs TRBV21-1 and TRBJ2-5; TRBD2 reflects the table's D call only, with no check against the DNA. TRBV21-1 is shown as a pseudogene. The CDR3 has 14 amino acids. CDR3 DNA sequence: TGTGCCAGCAGCCCCGGGACTCCTAAAGAGACCCAGTACTTC. It specifies CASSPGTPKETQYF.

The sample holds a few counts of this clone. The rearrangement joins TRBV19 to TRBJ2-1; 13 nucleotides match TRBD2. CDR1 and CDR2 from the germline V gene are LNHDA and SQIVND (reference sequence). Germline trimming cut 6 bases from V and 7 bases from J; bases unmatched to any gene: 12. The CDR3 consists of 17 residues. The CDR3 sequence is CASSIISGTSGINEQFF. In nucleotides, the CDR3 is TGTGCCAGTAGCATAATCTCCGGGACTAGCGGGATTAATGAGCAGTTCTTC.

There are a few counts of this clone. Other nucleotide sequences from this sample produce the same CDR3. The chain joins TRBV18 to TRBJ2-7; D is ambiguous. Trimming stripped 2 bases from V and 3 bases from J, with 11 bases between. The CDR3 contains 14 residues. Germline CDR1 is KGHSH and CDR2 is LQKENI. CDR3 sequence: CASSPGRQDYEQYF. In nucleotides, the CDR3 is TGTGCCAGCTCACCAGGCCGCCAGGACTACGAGCAGTACTTC.